This record covers a single T cell receptor beta chain. Its target is not known. These data come from a study of cytomegalovirus exposure and HLA in healthy donors. The germline V gene encodes CDR1 SGHTS and CDR2 YDEGEE. The CDR3 length is 14 residues. Trimming removed 7 bases at V and 3 bases at J, with 15 bases between. General study results and limits: Per a prior analysis, the majority of TCR beta V segments were productive roughly 90% or roughly 30% of the time. Later analysis suggested most CMV-associated TCR beta chains were HLA-restricted. Cytomegalovirus association was assigned to more than 150 TCR beta chains. Most observed TCR sequences were rare, whereas some public TCRs were detected in many donors.

Vbeta (60) and Jbeta (13) primers were used in the PCR. Profiling relied on immunoSEQ multiplex PCR, and the TCRdb table lists in-frame clones only, not all of them. The sample lists 25,000 to 40,000 clones, 35% to 50% occurring once. The sequenced material came from PBMCs. The sequence came from a woman in her fifties or sixties in good health and CMV-seronegative. This chain connects TRBV5-8 to TRBJ2-3, with a possible D match to TRBD2 (6 bases). The CDR3, as DNA: TGTGCCAGCCGGGCCCGTCGGGGGACAGATACGCAGTATTTT. Residues: CASRARRGTDTQYF.